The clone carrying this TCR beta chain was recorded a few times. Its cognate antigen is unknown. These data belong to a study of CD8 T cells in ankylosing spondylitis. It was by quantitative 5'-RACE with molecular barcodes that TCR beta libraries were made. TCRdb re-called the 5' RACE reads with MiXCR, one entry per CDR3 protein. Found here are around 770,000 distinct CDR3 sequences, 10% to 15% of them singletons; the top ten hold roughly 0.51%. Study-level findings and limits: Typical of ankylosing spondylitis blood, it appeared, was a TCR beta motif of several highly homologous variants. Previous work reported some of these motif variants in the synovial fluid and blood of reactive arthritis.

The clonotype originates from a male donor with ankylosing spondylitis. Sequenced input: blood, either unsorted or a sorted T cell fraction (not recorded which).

CDR3 residues: CASSTGLAGRETQYF. For the CDR3, the DNA is TGCGCCAGCAGCACCGGACTAGCGGGGAGGGAGACCCAGTACTTC. The chain combines TRBV10-2 with TRBJ2-5; TRBD2 matches 12 bases. Per the germline V gene, CDR1 is WSHSY and CDR2 is SAAADI. The length of the CDR3 is 15 residues. The ends lost 6 bases at V and 5 bases at J; junction bases unmatched: 7.